This TCR beta chain was retrieved from a study of T cell responses to AZD1222 COVID-19 vaccine. The study's findings and limits: Spike-specific TCR breadth and depth rose after two AZD1222 doses.

As to this clone: The target antigen is unknown.

TCRdb's copy holds only in-frame clones and misses some; the assay was immunoSEQ multiplex PCR. The table lists 110,000 to 150,000 clones, 93% of them singletons. The sample was peripheral blood, taken after recovery from COVID-19. The TCR sequence derives from an adult who had recovered from COVID-19.

The chain's CDR3 is CASSPLGLGTGETQYF. The CDR3 DNA reads TGTGCCAGCAGCCCTCTTGGATTGGGGACTGGGGAGACCCAGTACTTC. This rearrangement joins TRBV3-1 (or the pseudogene TRBV3-2) to TRBJ2-5, with a possible D match to TRBD2 (6 bases). The CDR3 contains 16 residues. The ends were cut back, 4 bases at V and 5 bases at J, with 20 bases in the middle. Germline lookup yields CDR1 LGHDT and CDR2 YNNKEL (reference sequence).